Each of the 26 T cell receptor beta chains below was sequenced from the same sample in a study of blood T cell repertoires in COVID-19. The protocol was immunoSEQ multiplex PCR, while the TCRdb copy is restricted to in-frame clones and leaves out a portion. The table shows about 200,000 clones, with approximately 88% occurring only once. The specimen was PBMCs or T cells enriched from blood (not recorded which). The receptors stem from a woman younger than 30 who had recovered from COVID-19.

This clone was seen only once. V gene TRBV6-5 combines with J gene TRBJ2-7, with 10 bases matching TRBD1. This CDR3 has 13 amino acids. V gave up 6 bases and J gave up 5 bases; unmatched junction bases: 4. From germline, CDR1 is MNHEY and CDR2 SVGAGI. The CDR3 bases are TGTGCCAGCAGGACAGGGGGCGGAAACGAGCAGTACTTC. Its translation: CASRTGGGNEQYF.

This chain uses TRBV4-2 with TRBJ1-1; D unclear. The CDR3 length is 15 residues. Looked up from germline, CDR1 is LGHNA and CDR2 is YNFKEQ. The ends were cut back, 3 bases at V and 3 bases at J, with 14 bases in the middle. The CDR3 is CASSHPEAGDTEAFF. The DNA of the CDR3 is TGTGCCAGCAGCCATCCCGAGGCGGGTGACACTGAAGCTTTCTTT.

The chain employs TRBV12-3 or TRBV12-4 and TRBJ2-7, with no clear D. The CDR3 extends over 13 amino acids. Trimming removed 0 bases from V and 2 bases from J, with 5 bases in between. The CDR3 DNA is TGTGCCAGCAGTTTAGCAGCAACCTACGAGCAGTACTTC. Translating it yields CASSLAATYEQYF.

The chain employs TRBV5-6 and TRBJ1-4; no clear D. V lost 4 bases, J lost 3 bases, and 13 bases lay in between. The CDR3 runs 15 residues. Looked up from germline, CDR1 is SGHDT and CDR2 is YYEEEE. CDR3 DNA: TGTGCCAGCAGCCTGAGGGAGTGGGCTAATGAAAAACTGTTTTTT. Its translation: CASSLREWANEKLFF.

The chain is built from TRBV7-2 and TRBJ1-5; D gene ambiguous. This CDR3 region has 12 residues. V lost 5 bases, J lost 3 bases, and 5 bases lay in between. Germline values: CDR1 SGHTA, CDR2 FQGNSA. Here the CDR3 reads CASSPYNQPQHF. CDR3 DNA sequence: TGTGCCAGCAGCCCGTACAATCAGCCCCAGCATTTT.

This chain links TRBV19 with TRBJ2-1; TRBD2 is a possible D gene (5 bases). CDR1 and CDR2 from the germline V gene are LNHDA and SQIVND (reference sequence). The CDR3 is 13 amino acids. Trimming stripped 3 bases from V and 5 bases from J, with 8 bases between. CDR3 nucleotides: TGTGCCAGTAGTATCCTAGCAGACAATGAGCAGTTCTTC. Translation: CASSILADNEQFF.

The chain employs TRBV11-2 and TRBJ2-3, with 7 positions matching TRBD2. The germline V gene has CDR1 SGHAT and CDR2 FQNNGV. Trimming removed 8 bases from V and 3 bases from J; junction bases left unmatched: 8. The CDR3 is 14 residues long. CDR3 coding DNA: TGTGCCAGCCTCCGGGGCGGGGGAACAGATACGCAGTATTTT. Protein product: CASLRGGGTDTQYF.

The CDR3 is CASSATRGADEKLFF. Written as DNA, the CDR3 is TGTGCCAGCAGCGCCACCCGGGGGGCTGATGAAAAACTGTTTTTT. The chain links TRBV5-4 to TRBJ1-4; possible D gene TRBD1, 6 bases. The germline V and J ends were trimmed by 4 bases and 6 bases, with 16 bases remaining between them. The germline gives CDR1 SGHNT, CDR2 YYREEE (reference sequence). The CDR3 totals 15 residues.

V usage is TRBV27 and J usage is TRBJ1-3, with 7 bases identical to TRBD1. The trim removed 3 bases at V and 1 base at J, leaving 3 bases unmatched. The CDR3 has 15 amino acids. Germline-derived CDR1 and CDR2 are MNHEY and SMNVEV (reference sequence). In DNA form, the CDR3 reads TGTGCCAGCAGTTTGGACAGGAGATCTGGAAACACCATATATTTT. Protein product: CASSLDRRSGNTIYF.

The rearrangement joins TRBV28 to TRBJ2-3; 10 nucleotides align to TRBD2. There are 18 residues in the CDR3. With V trimmed by 4 bases and J by 2 bases, 12 bases remained unmatched. Germline V gene lookup returns CDR1 MDHEN and CDR2 SYDVKM. CDR3 DNA sequence: TGTGCCAGCAGTTCCCTTGGCCTAGCGGGGGCCTTCACAGATACGCAGTATTTT. It yields the protein CASSSLGLAGAFTDTQYF.

The chain couples TRBV18 to TRBJ1-6, with TRBD1 identical over 8 bases. From germline, CDR1 is KGHSH and CDR2 LQKENI. The CDR3 runs 18 residues. Germline trimming cut 5 bases from V and 10 bases from J; bases unmatched to any gene: 19. Written as DNA, the CDR3 is TGTGCCAGCTCAGCCACCATCGGACAGGGAGACGCGGGATCACCCCTCCACTTT. Translating it yields CASSATIGQGDAGSPLHF.

The CDR3 here is CASRRTVLYEQYF. Written as DNA, the CDR3 is TGTGCCAGCAGACGTACAGTTCTCTACGAGCAGTACTTC. This rearrangement joins TRBV6-5 to TRBJ2-7; D remains ambiguous. V was clipped by 6 bases and J by 3 bases, with 12 bases between them. The germline V gene has CDR1 MNHEY and CDR2 SVGAGI. The CDR3 is 13 residues long.

CDR3 in DNA: TGTGCCAGCAGCTTGGCGGGGACTTTGAGGGAGACCCAGTACTTC. Residues: CASSLAGTLRETQYF. The V and J genes are TRBV5-6 and TRBJ2-5; D possibly corresponds to TRBD2 (6 bases). The V gene lost 0 bases and the J gene lost 5 bases, with 14 bases spanning the gap. The CDR3 loop spans 15 amino acids. Looked up from germline, CDR1 is SGHDT and CDR2 is YYEEEE.

The V gene is TRBV25-1, the J gene TRBJ2-2, with 10 bases identical to TRBD2. Germline values: CDR1 MGHDK, CDR2 SYGVNS. The CDR3 runs to 13 residues. V was clipped by 6 bases and J by 6 bases; unmatched bases: 1. The CDR3 spells CASRSGGAGELFF. CDR3 in DNA: TGTGCCAGCAGAAGCGGGGGGGCCGGGGAGCTGTTTTTT.

This clone has more than one count but fewer than ten. The chain joins TRBV2 to TRBJ1-6; maybe TRBD1 (5 bases). The CDR3 is 15 amino acids. Looked up from germline, CDR1 is SNHLY and CDR2 is FYNNEI. The V gene lost 6 bases and the J gene lost 5 bases, with 14 bases spanning the gap. CDR3 amino acids: CASRRTQDNNSPLHF. CDR3 bases: TGTGCCAGCAGAAGGACACAAGACAATAATTCACCCCTCCACTTT.

CDR3 nucleotides: TGTGCCAGCAGCTTAGCAGGAGGGTTCGATCAGCCCCAGCATTTT. Its protein is CASSLAGGFDQPQHF. This chain connects TRBV11-3 to TRBJ1-5; D gene uncertain. The V end lost 1 base, the J end lost 5 bases, and 12 bases lay between the germline ends. Germline V lookup: CDR1 SGHNT, CDR2 YENEEA. This CDR3 has 15 amino acids.

In DNA form, the CDR3 reads TGTGCCAGCAGTTTAACCGCACGGACACATAATGAAAAACTGTTTTTT. Translated, it gives CASSLTARTHNEKLFF. This chain uses TRBV27 with TRBJ1-4, with a weak D call TRBD1 (5 bases). Between the trimmed V and J ends, which lost 2 bases and 4 bases, there was a span of 14 bases. Per the germline V gene, CDR1 is MNHEY and CDR2 is SMNVEV (reference sequence). There are 16 residues in the CDR3.

This clone occurred once. The V gene is TRBV6-5, the J gene TRBJ1-2, with TRBD1 matching 7 bases. Germline assignment: CDR1 MNHEY and CDR2 SVGAGI. The length of the CDR3 is 12 residues. J lost 7 bases, V lost 2 bases, and 1 base had no gene match. The CDR3 loop is CASSYGTAGYTF. The CDR3 DNA reads TGTGCCAGCAGTTACGGGACAGCTGGCTACACCTTC.

V gene TRBV2 combines with J gene TRBJ1-2; D uncertain. Germline V CDR1 and CDR2: SNHLY, FYNNEI. There are 13 residues in the CDR3. Trimming pared 6 bases from V and 4 bases from J, leaving 12 bases between. CDR3 residues: CASRVVGFYGYTF. In DNA, the CDR3 is TGTGCCAGCAGAGTGGTTGGCTTCTATGGCTACACCTTC. Together with reference TRBV2 and TRBJ1-2, the CDR3 gives the full variable domain: EPEVTQTPSHQVTQMGQEVILRCVPISNHLYFYWYRQILGQKVEFLVSFYNNEISEKSEIFDDQFSVERPDGSNFTLKIRSTKLEDSAMYFCASRVVGFYGYTFGSGTRLTVV.

The chain recombines TRBV2 with TRBJ2-7; 9 bases line up with TRBD1. Germline loops: CDR1 SNHLY, CDR2 FYNNEI. Trimming cost V 2 bases and J 3 bases; bases outside gene matches: 8. This CDR3 is built from 16 residues. The CDR3 is CASSERRMTGGYEQYF. CDR3 coding DNA: TGTGCCAGCAGTGAAAGGCGAATGACAGGGGGCTACGAGCAGTACTTC.

This chain links TRBV2 with TRBJ2-5; 8 positions agree with TRBD2. The CDR3 contains 16 residues. The germline gives CDR1 SNHLY, CDR2 FYNNEI. V was clipped by 0 bases and J by 2 bases; unmatched bases: 5. CDR3 sequence: CASSEARGTSQETQYF. CDR3 nucleotide sequence: TGTGCCAGCAGTGAAGCGCGGGGGACTAGTCAAGAGACCCAGTACTTC.

This chain uses TRBV5-1 with TRBJ1-2, with TRBD1 matching over 11 bases. V lost 4 bases to trimming and J lost 8 bases; unmatched junction nucleotides: 4. Germline lookup yields CDR1 SGHRS and CDR2 YFSETQ. The CDR3 runs to 13 residues. This CDR3 reads CASSLGQGAGYTF. In DNA, the CDR3 is TGCGCCAGCAGCCTCGGACAGGGGGCGGGCTACACCTTC. Looking up the rest from reference TRBV5-1 and TRBJ1-2 gives the full variable domain: KAGVTQTPRYLIKTRGQQVTLSCSPISGHRSVSWYQQTPGQGLQFLFEYFSETQRNKGNFPGRFSGRQFSNSRSEMNVSTLELGDSALYLCASSLGQGAGYTFGSGTRLTVV.

The gene calls are TRBV30 and TRBJ1-6; 11 bases match TRBD1. There are 16 residues in the CDR3. V shed 0 bases, J shed 9 bases, and the junction held 7 bases outside the gene matches. Germline CDR1 is GTSNPN and CDR2 is SVGIG (reference sequence). CDR3 DNA: TGTGCCTGGAGTGTAGCCAGGGGACAGGGGGGTTCACCCCTCCACTTT. Encoded protein: CAWSVARGQGGSPLHF. Drawing the rest from reference TRBV30 and TRBJ1-6, the complete variable domain is SQTIHQWPATLVQPVGSPLSLECTVEGTSNPNLYWYRQAAGRGLQLLFYSVGIGQISSEVPQNLSASRPQDRQFILSSKKLLLSDSGFYLCAWSVARGQGGSPLHFGNGTRLTVT.

This clone was counted at least ten times. The chain joins TRBV5-1 to TRBJ1-2; the match to TRBD1 covers 7 bases. Germline CDR1 is SGHRS and CDR2 is YFSETQ. The CDR3 extends over 15 amino acids. V lost 3 bases to trimming and J lost 3 bases; unmatched junction nucleotides: 8. CDR3 in amino acids: CASSWGEGADYGYTF. DNA for the CDR3: TGCGCCAGCAGCTGGGGTGAGGGGGCGGACTATGGCTACACCTTC. The variable domain in full, completed from reference TRBV5-1 and TRBJ1-2, reads KAGVTQTPRYLIKTRGQQVTLSCSPISGHRSVSWYQQTPGQGLQFLFEYFSETQRNKGNFPGRFSGRQFSNSRSEMNVSTLELGDSALYLCASSWGEGADYGYTFGSGTRLTVV.

The chain recombines TRBV12-5 with TRBJ2-1, with a tentative D call TRBD2 (6 bases). V was shortened by 0 bases and J by 9 bases, with 18 bases between the two germline ends. The CDR3 is made up of 16 amino acids. Germline V gene data show CDR1 as LGHNT and CDR2 as FRNRAP. This CDR3 is CASGLVLGRGEVEQFF. For the CDR3, the DNA is TGTGCTAGTGGTTTGGTGCTGGGGCGGGGAGAGGTTGAGCAGTTCTTC.

In DNA form, the CDR3 reads TGTGCCAGCTCACCGCGGGACAGGGGCTATGGCTACACCTTC. It codes for CASSPRDRGYGYTF. V gene TRBV18 combines with J gene TRBJ1-2; 10 bases align to TRBD1. Losses at the gene ends were 3 bases for V and 4 bases for J; bases not matched to a gene: 2. CDR3 size: 14 residues. CDR1 is KGHSH, CDR2 LQKENI, per germline.